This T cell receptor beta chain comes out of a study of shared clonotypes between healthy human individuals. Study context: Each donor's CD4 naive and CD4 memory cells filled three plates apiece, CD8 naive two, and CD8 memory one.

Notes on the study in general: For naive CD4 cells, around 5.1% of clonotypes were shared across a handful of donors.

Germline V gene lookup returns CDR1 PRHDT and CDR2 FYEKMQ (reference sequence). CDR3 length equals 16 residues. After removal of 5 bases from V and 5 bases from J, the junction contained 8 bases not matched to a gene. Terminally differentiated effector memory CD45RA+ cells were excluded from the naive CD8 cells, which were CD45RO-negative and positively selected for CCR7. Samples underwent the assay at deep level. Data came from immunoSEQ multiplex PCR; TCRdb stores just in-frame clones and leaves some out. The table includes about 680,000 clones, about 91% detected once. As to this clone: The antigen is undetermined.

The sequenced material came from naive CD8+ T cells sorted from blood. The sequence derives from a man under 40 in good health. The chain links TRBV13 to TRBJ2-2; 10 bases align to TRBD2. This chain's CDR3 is CASSLQAGGPTGELFF. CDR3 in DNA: TGTGCCAGCAGCCTCCAAGCGGGAGGGCCTACCGGGGAGCTGTTTTTT. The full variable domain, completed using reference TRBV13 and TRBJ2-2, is AAGVIQSPRHLIKEKRETATLKCYPIPRHDTVYWYQQGPGQDPQFLISFYEKMQSDKGSIPDRFSAQQFSDYHSELNMSSLELGDSALYFCASSLQAGGPTGELFFGEGSRLTVL.